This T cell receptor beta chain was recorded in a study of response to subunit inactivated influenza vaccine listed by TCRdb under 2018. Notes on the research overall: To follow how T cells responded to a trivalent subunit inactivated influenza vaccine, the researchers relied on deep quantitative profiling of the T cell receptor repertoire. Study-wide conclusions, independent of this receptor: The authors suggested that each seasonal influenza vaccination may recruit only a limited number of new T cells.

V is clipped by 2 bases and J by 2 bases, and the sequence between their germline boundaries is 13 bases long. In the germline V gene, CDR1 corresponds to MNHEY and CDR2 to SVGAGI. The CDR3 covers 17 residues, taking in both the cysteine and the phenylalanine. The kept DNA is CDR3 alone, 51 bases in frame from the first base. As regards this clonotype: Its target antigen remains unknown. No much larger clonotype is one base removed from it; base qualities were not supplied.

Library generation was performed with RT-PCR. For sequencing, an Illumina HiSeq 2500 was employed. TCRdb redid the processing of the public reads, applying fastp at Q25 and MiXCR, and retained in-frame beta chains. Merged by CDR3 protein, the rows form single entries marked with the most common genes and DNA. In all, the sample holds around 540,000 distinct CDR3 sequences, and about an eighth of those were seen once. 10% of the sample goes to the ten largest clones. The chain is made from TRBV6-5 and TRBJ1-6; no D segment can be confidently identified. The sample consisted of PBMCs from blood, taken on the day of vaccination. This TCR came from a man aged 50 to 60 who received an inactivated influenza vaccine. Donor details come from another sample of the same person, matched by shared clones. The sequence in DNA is TGTGCCAGCAGTTACGATCTCTGGCAGGCCTATAATTCACCCCTCCACTTT. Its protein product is CASSYDLWQAYNSPLHF.